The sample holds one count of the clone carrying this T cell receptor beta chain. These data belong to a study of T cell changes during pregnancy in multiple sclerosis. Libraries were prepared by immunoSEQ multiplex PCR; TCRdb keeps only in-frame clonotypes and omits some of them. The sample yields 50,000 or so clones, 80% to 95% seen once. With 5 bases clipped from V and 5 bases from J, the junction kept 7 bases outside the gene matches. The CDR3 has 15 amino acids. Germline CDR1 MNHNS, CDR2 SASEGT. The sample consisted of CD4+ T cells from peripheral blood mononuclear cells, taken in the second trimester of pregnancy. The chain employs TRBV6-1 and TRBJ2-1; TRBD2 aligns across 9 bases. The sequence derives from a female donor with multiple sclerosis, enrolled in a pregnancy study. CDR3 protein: CASSPLAGDHNEQFF. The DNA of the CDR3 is TGTGCCAGCAGTCCTTTAGCGGGGGACCACAATGAGCAGTTCTTC.